This T cell receptor (beta chain) was recorded in a study of shared clonotypes between healthy human individuals. Notes on the study in general: A reduction in generation probabilities was seen for non-shared clonotypes relative to those shared by all four donors.

Regarding this clone: Its antigen remains unidentified.

CDR1 and CDR2 from the germline V gene are MNHEY and SMNVEV (reference sequence). The length of the CDR3 is 17 residues. Trimming took 2 bases from V and 7 from J; bases not matched to a gene: 9. Naive CD8 isolation took CD45RO-negative cells positively selected for CCR7 and excluded terminally differentiated effector memory CD45RA+ cells. The donors were all Caucasian adults (living in Nashville, Tennessee). Samples underwent the assay at deep level. The assay was immunoSEQ multiplex PCR, and TCRdb's table has in-frame clones only and misses some. The sample includes hundreds of thousands of clones, around 96% of them seen just once.

The chain recombines TRBV27 with TRBJ2-1, with 12 bases identical to TRBD2. The sequencing sample was made of naive CD8+ T cells sorted from blood. The receptor comes from a woman aged 25-40 years in good health. CDR3 sequence (DNA): TGTGCCAGCAGTTTAGTGCTAGCGGGAGGGCCTGGGAATGAGCAGTTCTTC. It is translated as CASSLVLAGGPGNEQFF.